Presented here are 5 T cell receptor beta chains from one specimen sequenced in a study of cytomegalovirus exposure and HLA in healthy donors. A multiplex PCR was run with 60 Vbeta primers and 13 Jbeta primers. Sequenced by immunoSEQ multiplex PCR; TCRdb stores in-frame clones only, minus some. The data contain 100,000 or so clones, 65% to 75% of them singletons. Specimen: PBMCs. These TCRs come from a young woman in good health and CMV-seropositive.

Points on this clone: A read error may produce the germline difference seen at one junction end. The rearrangement uses TRBV29-1 and TRBJ2-7; 8 nucleotides agree with TRBD2. This CDR3 has 14 amino acids. Germline V gene lookup returns CDR1 SQVTM and CDR2 ANQGSEA. The CDR3 protein is CGVESGTSSYEQYF. For the CDR3, the DNA is TGCGGCGTTGAAAGCGGGACTAGCTCCTACGAGCAGTACTTC.

V gene TRBV6-5 combines with J gene TRBJ1-5; D ambiguous. Trimming removed 0 bases at V and 0 bases at J, with 6 bases between. Germline CDR1 and CDR2: MNHEY and SVGAGI. There are 15 residues in the CDR3. The CDR3: CASSYSAGSNQPQHF. DNA of the CDR3: TGTGCCAGCAGTTACTCCGCAGGTAGCAATCAGCCCCAGCATTTT.

The chain employs TRBV29-1 and TRBJ2-7, with D perhaps matching TRBD2 (5 bases). Deletions cut 4 bases from V and 3 bases from J, with 10 bases between. The CDR3 runs 12 residues. Looked up from germline, CDR1 is SQVTM and CDR2 is ANQGSEA. CDR3 protein: CSVVAGVYEQYF. The CDR3 coding sequence is TGCAGCGTTGTGGCGGGTGTCTACGAGCAGTACTTC.

The CDR3, as DNA: TGTGCCAGCAGTTTAAAAGCACCCTACGAGCAGTACTTC. Its translation: CASSLKAPYEQYF. V usage is TRBV27 and J usage is TRBJ2-7; the D is unclear. Germline values: CDR1 MNHEY, CDR2 SMNVEV (reference sequence). The CDR3 is made up of 13 amino acids. Trimming shortened V by 2 bases and J by 2 bases, and 7 bases separated the two germline ends.

In its sample, this clone was seen once. The chain recombines TRBV27 with TRBJ2-7, with 11 bases fitting TRBD2. Germline V CDR1 and CDR2: MNHEY, SMNVEV (reference sequence). The CDR3 extends over 15 amino acids. V shed 2 bases and J 1 base; nucleotides not matched to a gene: 1. In nucleotides, the CDR3 is TGTGCCAGCAGTTTAACTAGCGGGAGTTCCTACGAGCAGTACTTC. Protein product: CASSLTSGSSYEQYF.